Listed below are T cell receptor beta chains from one sample, sequenced in a study of cytomegalovirus exposure and HLA in healthy donors. Data came from immunoSEQ multiplex PCR; TCRdb stores just in-frame clones and leaves some out. Of approximately 170,000 clones listed, roughly 79% are singletons. Sequenced: PBMCs. These receptors came from a woman between 40 and 55 years old in good health and CMV-seropositive. CDR3s include the opening cysteine and the closing phenylalanine or tryptophan. The D gene is left open where the match is weak. Rows may omit the clone size; those that give it use once, few, many or a size class.

cdr3_nt cdr3_aa d_call clone_size j_call v_call
TGTGCCAGCAGTGAAGGACAGAGCTCCTACAATGAGCAGTTCTTC CASSEGQSSYNEQFF - - TRBJ2-1 TRBV6-4
TGTGCCAGCAGCCCCTGGACAGCCCGCATGGAAAACATTCAGTACTTC CASSPWTARMENIQYF - - TRBJ2-4 TRBV7-9
TGTGCCAGCAGTTACTCGGGGGCCAGTGAGCAGTTCTTC CASSYSGASEQFF - - TRBJ2-1 TRBV6-5
TGTGCCAGCAGCTTAACACCCTTAACCTACGAGCAGTACTTC CASSLTPLTYEQYF - - TRBJ2-7 TRBV5-5
TGTGCCAGCAGTGGATTTACAGGGTACCATGAGCAGTTCTTC CASSGFTGYHEQFF - - TRBJ2-1 TRBV6-1
TGTGCCAGCAGTTATGCAGGGGTGGCTGAAGCTTTCTTT CASSYAGVAEAFF - - TRBJ1-1 TRBV9
TGTGCCAGCAGTCACCCCGGGACAGGGGGGTCTGGCTACACCTTC CASSHPGTGGSGYTF TRBD1 - TRBJ1-2 TRBV28
TGCAGCGTTGTTGGAGGGGTCCATGAGCAGTTCTTC CSVVGGVHEQFF - once TRBJ2-1 TRBV29-1
TGTGCCAGTAGTATCGAGGGTACGACTAATGAAAAACTGTTTTTT CASSIEGTTNEKLFF - - TRBJ1-4 TRBV19
TGTGCCAGCAGTGAGGTACAGAGAGCCGGGGAGCTGTTTTTT CASSEVQRAGELFF - - TRBJ2-2 TRBV2
TGTGCCAGCACCGGGGACAGCTACGAGCAGTACTTC CASTGDSYEQYF TRBD1 few TRBJ2-7 TRBV2
TGCGCCAGCAGCTTGTCGGCAGGGGGCTTCTCCTACGAGCAGTACTTC CASSLSAGGFSYEQYF TRBD1 - TRBJ2-7 TRBV5-1
TGTGCCAGCAGCTCGGGACTAGCGGAGGAGACCCAGTACTTC CASSSGLAEETQYF TRBD2 once TRBJ2-5 TRBV7-2
TGTGCCAGTACCCCAGGGAATTCCTACGAGCAGTACTTC CASTPGNSYEQYF - - TRBJ2-7 TRBV19
TGTGCCAGCAGCTACACGGAGGCTGGAAACACCATATATTTT CASSYTEAGNTIYF - few TRBJ1-3 TRBV6-6
TGTTCCAGCAGCTTAGCGAGCGGGGCCGGTAATTCACCCCTCCACTTT CSSSLASGAGNSPLHF - - TRBJ1-6 TRBV7-9
TGCGCCAGCAGCTTGACAGGGATCCAAGAGACCCAGTACTTC CASSLTGIQETQYF - - TRBJ2-5 TRBV5-1
TGTGCCAGCAGCACGAGCGGGGGCTACGAGCAGTACTTC CASSTSGGYEQYF TRBD2 - TRBJ2-7 TRBV9
TGTGCCAGTAGTATTTTCCCCCGGCAGGGAGGCGGGGAGCTGTTTTTT CASSIFPRQGGGELFF - - TRBJ2-2 TRBV19
TGTGCCTGGAGTGTATTAGCGGGGACAGAGACCCAGTACTTC CAWSVLAGTETQYF TRBD2 - TRBJ2-5 TRBV30
TGTGCCAGCAGCTTATTTTCAGGCTACAATGAGCAGTTCTTC CASSLFSGYNEQFF - few TRBJ2-1 TRBV7-2
TGTGCCAGCAGTGCGACGTCTCTAGCGGACAAAGGAGAGCAGTACTTC CASSATSLADKGEQYF TRBD2 - TRBJ2-7 TRBV28
TGTGCCAGCAGTACCCCCGGCGGGGCAGAAAAACTGTTTTTT CASSTPGGAEKLFF - - TRBJ1-4 TRBV28
TGTGCCAGCAGCTCCGGGGGGTCAGGGGTATCAGGAGGCTACACCTTC CASSSGGSGVSGGYTF - - TRBJ1-2 TRBV7-2
TGCGCCAGCAGCGAGGGGTCGGGGGACTGGAATGAGCAGTTCTTC CASSEGSGDWNEQFF - once TRBJ2-1 TRBV5-1
TGTGCCAGCAGCGCGCAGACCGGGGAGCTGTTTTTT CASSAQTGELFF - - TRBJ2-2 TRBV9
TGTGCCAGCAGTTTCTCTAGCACCAACAATGAGCAGTTCTTC CASSFSSTNNEQFF - - TRBJ2-1 TRBV27
TGCGCCAGCAGCTTTTTTGGTGGCAGGACAGATACGCAGTATTTT CASSFFGGRTDTQYF - once TRBJ2-3 TRBV5-1
TGTGCCAGCAGTCCCGTGGACAGAAACTATGGCTACACCTTC CASSPVDRNYGYTF - - TRBJ1-2 TRBV28
TGTGCCATCAGTGAATACAGGGGCTCTGGGGCCAACGTCCTGACTTTC CAISEYRGSGANVLTF TRBD1 once TRBJ2-6 TRBV10-3
TGTGCCTGGAGTCTGTCAGATAATTCACCCCTCCACTTT CAWSLSDNSPLHF - - TRBJ1-6 TRBV30
TGTGCCAGCAGTGGCCGGGAGAGCACCGGGGAGCTGTTTTTT CASSGRESTGELFF - - TRBJ2-2 TRBV6-1
TGTGCCAGCAGTGAATGGAGCGGGGGAGCGAACACCGGGGAGCTGTTTTTT CASSEWSGGANTGELFF TRBD2 - TRBJ2-2 TRBV6-1
TGTGCCACCAGCAGAGGCTACCGGGCTACGGGATTGGGCTTT CATSRGYRATGLGF - - TRBJ1-1 TRBV15
TGTGCCAGCAGCGGAGGGGGACAGGGAGGTGATGAAGCTTTCTTT CASSGGGQGGDEAFF TRBD1 - TRBJ1-1 TRBV9
TGTGCCAGCAGCAACAGGGTTTCAGGACTAGGCTACAATGAGCAGTTCTTC CASSNRVSGLGYNEQFF - few TRBJ2-1 TRBV7-9
TGTGCCAGCAGTGGCCTAGCGGGGGCCTCCCTCGAGCAGTACTTC CASSGLAGASLEQYF TRBD2 - TRBJ2-7 TRBV25-1
TGTGCCAGCAGCCAAGATCTTGGGGGGGACCAAGAGACCCAGTACTTC CASSQDLGGDQETQYF TRBD2 once TRBJ2-5 TRBV4-2
TGCGCCAGCAGCACAGATAGCGGACGCTCCTACAATGAGCAGTTCTTC CASSTDSGRSYNEQFF - - TRBJ2-1 TRBV5-1
TGTGCCAGCAGCGTGGGGGCGGGGTACTACAATGAGCAGTTCTTC CASSVGAGYYNEQFF - - TRBJ2-1 TRBV5-4
TGTGCCATCAGTGAGACAACGGTGAGGACAACGAACACCGGGGAGCTGTTTTTT CAISETTVRTTNTGELFF - - TRBJ2-2 TRBV10-3